The present T cell receptor beta chain was sequenced within a study of blood T cell repertoires in COVID-19. This clone was detected a few times. Repertoires were generated with immunoSEQ multiplex PCR, while TCRdb's copy carries only in-frame clones and drops some. The sample lists hundreds of thousands of clones, roughly 85% occurring once. V was trimmed by 3 bases and J by 8 bases, leaving 13 bases between them. This CDR3 is 13 amino acids long. This clonotype was sampled from a woman in her 50s with acute COVID-19. The sample comprised PBMCs or T cells enriched from blood (not recorded which). The J gene is TRBJ1-2, the V gene TRBV12-3 or TRBV12-4; unclear D gene. The CDR3 DNA sequence: TGTGCCAGCAGTTTCCCGGCCGGGAAAGGCTACACCTTC. This translates into CASSFPAGKGYTF.